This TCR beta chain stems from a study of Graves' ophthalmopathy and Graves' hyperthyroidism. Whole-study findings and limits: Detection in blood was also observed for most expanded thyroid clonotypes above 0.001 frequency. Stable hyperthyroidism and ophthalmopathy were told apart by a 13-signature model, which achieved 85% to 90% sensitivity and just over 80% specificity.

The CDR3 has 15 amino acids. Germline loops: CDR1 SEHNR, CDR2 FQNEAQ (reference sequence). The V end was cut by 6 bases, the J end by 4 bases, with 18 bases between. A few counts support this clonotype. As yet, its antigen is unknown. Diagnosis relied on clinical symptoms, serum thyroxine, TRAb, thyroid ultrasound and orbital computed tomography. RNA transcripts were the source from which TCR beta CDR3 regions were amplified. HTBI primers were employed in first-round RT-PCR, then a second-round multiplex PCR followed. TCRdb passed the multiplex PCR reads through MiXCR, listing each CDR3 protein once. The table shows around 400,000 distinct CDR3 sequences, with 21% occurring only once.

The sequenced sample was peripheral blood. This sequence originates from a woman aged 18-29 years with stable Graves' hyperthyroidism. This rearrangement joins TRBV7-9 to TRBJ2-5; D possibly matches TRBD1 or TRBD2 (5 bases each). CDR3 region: CASRPTGTVGETQYF. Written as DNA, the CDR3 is TGTGCCAGCAGACCTACCGGGACGGTGGGAGAGACCCAGTACTTC.